The TCR beta chain described here comes from a study of cytotoxic CD8 clonotypes in ibrutinib-treated CLL (dated by TCRdb to about 2021). Concerning the study at large: In this cohort, approximately 15 patients were treatment-naive and approximately ten were relapsed/refractory, while some 18 had unmutated IGHV. Patients were still on ibrutinib when every remission and progressive disease sample was collected. The response samples were drawn at a median of approximately 11 months into treatment, with a range of about 6 to 36 months. Partial responses were observed in roughly 24 patients and complete responses in 2; after a median follow-up of 68 months, remission was maintained in approximately 14 patients and progression was observed in approximately twelve. An average of 255,043 productive templates and approximately 90,000 productive rearrangements was obtained per sample. Of the 85 to 90 participants in the trial, roughly 25 had longitudinal samples available. Cryopreserved peripheral blood mononuclear cells were collected at three points: before therapy, at response, and at either sustained remission or disease progression. What the work shows at the level of the full study, not this receptor alone: Public clonotypes were rare and either contracted or stayed stable during treatment, and the rise in clonality at ibrutinib response reflected the expansion of private clonotypes. Sampling times were not matched between sustained-remission and progressing patients, and lymph node repertoires were not studied. Clonality increased at ibrutinib response, stayed stable in sustained remission, and fell back toward baseline at progression. Baseline clonality was found to be higher than that of age-matched healthy donors and was strongly correlated with circulating CD8+ T-cell counts.

The goal of deep resolution MiSeq sequencing was a depth between 1 in 1 million and 1 in 200,000 T cells, and coverage averaged 10x per clonotype. TCR beta libraries were generated with the immunoSEQ hsTCRB Kit. Concerning the study's data processing: ImmunoSEQ Data Assistant and ImmunoSEQ Analyzer were used for data analysis, and V, D and J genes were assigned according to IMGT definitions. Clonality, which ranges from 0 to 1, was calculated as one minus the normalized Shannon entropy of productive rearrangement frequencies. Public clonotype analysis was restricted to overrepresented clonotypes comprising at least 0.05% of each patient's repertoire. Fewer than 15 repertoires from age-matched healthy donors, obtained from immuneACCESS, served as clonality controls. TCRdb provides this immuneACCESS table in a form limited to in-frame rearrangements. Some clones are lacking; in checked studies, under half of them reflect an unresolved V gene, and why the rest are absent is not known. V, J and clone size reflect that table, while D and trimming were determined from the DNA. Recorded for this sample are around 200,000 clones; roughly 65% of them occurred a single time. The ten largest clones take up approximately 6.3% of the sample.

In light of the paper, this sample's time point label describes: more than 10 months on ibrutinib. For TCR beta library preparation, about 2 micrograms of genomic DNA were extracted from the cryopreserved PBMCs. Longitudinal blood samples from CLL patients on ibrutinib monotherapy underwent high-throughput TCR beta sequencing. The patients were enrolled in a single-center, open-label phase 2 trial of ibrutinib monotherapy. Turning to this clone: The antigen this receptor binds is unknown. No much larger clone exists at a distance of one base, and base qualities are not known.

The source was PBMCs, collected after 12 months of ibrutinib treatment. This receptor was obtained from a human donor with chronic lymphocytic leukemia.

In nucleotide form, the sequence is TGTGCCAGCGCGCCCCAGACAGGGAGAGCTGGGGCCAACGTCCTGACTTTC. This sequence encodes CASAPQTGRAGANVLTF. The chain links TRBV6-4 with TRBJ2-6, with TRBD1 identical over 7 junction bases. Germline trimming: 8 bases from V, 2 bases from J; junction bases outside gene matches: 12. Reading the germline V gene gives CDR1 MRHNA and CDR2 SNTAGT. The CDR3, from cysteine to phenylalanine, totals 17 residues. This entry keeps only the CDR3 DNA: 51 bases, framed from base 1.